This T cell receptor (beta chain) was obtained from a study of OX40 agonist ivuxolimab in advanced cancers. Findings and limits, study-wide: Among the lowest levels of clonal expansion were found in partial responders at 0.1-3.0 mg/kg.

Concerning this clone: Its antigen is as yet unknown.

The V gene end was trimmed by 0 bases and the J gene end by 5 bases; junction bases not matched to a gene: 10. Germline CDR1 reads SGHDT; CDR2 reads YYEEEE. The CDR3 is 16 amino acids. Autoimmune disease history or systemic immunosuppression barred patients. TCRdb's copy holds only in-frame clones and misses some; the assay was immunoSEQ multiplex PCR. The sample holds 100,000 to 150,000 clones, just over 90% seen once. The source was CD4+ or CD8+ T cells sorted from blood, collected in a trial of the OX40 agonist ivuxolimab. The genes are TRBV5-6 and TRBJ2-5; 7 bases line up with TRBD2. This sequence originates from an adult with an advanced solid tumor such as melanoma, head and neck, liver or kidney cancer. The CDR3 loop is CASSLAGGSTLETQYF. CDR3 nucleotide sequence: TGTGCCAGCAGCTTGGCTGGCGGGAGTACGTTGGAGACCCAGTACTTC.